This entry features one TCR beta chain sequence. No antigen is known for it. The ends were cut back, 3 bases at V and 4 bases at J, with 12 bases in the middle. This CDR3 spans 14 amino acids. The germline V gene has CDR1 LNHDA and CDR2 SQIVND (reference sequence). The sample originates from a study of T-cell memory formation after mild COVID-19. Study outcomes and limitations: Of the contracting clones, CD4+ ones lay mainly in CM and EM, and CD8+ ones in EMRA. Among clones contracting day 15 to 85, CD4/CD8 was balanced, whereas later expanders leaned CD4+.

5'RACE with constant-segment primers built TCRalpha and TCRbeta cDNA libraries with UMIs. One entry per CDR3 protein, called by TCRdb with MiXCR from the 5' RACE reads. This sample has about 250,000 distinct CDR3 sequences, with approximately 16% found just once. This chain links TRBV19 with TRBJ1-2; D not certain. This TCR came from a man aged 18-30 years who had mild COVID-19 (a few samples of this study predate the infection). Cell type and time point are not known. The sample was PBMCs or a T cell subset sorted from them (not recorded which). Written as DNA, the CDR3 is TGTGCCAGTAGTATTAGACCCCTGTTCTATGGCTACACCTTC. As protein: CASSIRPLFYGYTF.